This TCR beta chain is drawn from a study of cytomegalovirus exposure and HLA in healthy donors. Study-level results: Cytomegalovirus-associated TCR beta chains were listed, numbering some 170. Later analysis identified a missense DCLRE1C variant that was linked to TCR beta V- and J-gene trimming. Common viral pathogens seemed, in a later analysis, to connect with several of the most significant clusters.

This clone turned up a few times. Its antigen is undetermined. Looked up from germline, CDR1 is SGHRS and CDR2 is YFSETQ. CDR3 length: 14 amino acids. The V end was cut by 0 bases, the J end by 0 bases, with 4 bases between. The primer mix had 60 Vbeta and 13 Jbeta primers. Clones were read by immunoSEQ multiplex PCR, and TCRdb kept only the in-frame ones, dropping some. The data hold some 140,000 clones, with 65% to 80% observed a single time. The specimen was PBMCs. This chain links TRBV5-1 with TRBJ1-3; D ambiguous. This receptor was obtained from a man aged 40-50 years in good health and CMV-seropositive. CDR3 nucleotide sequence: TGCGCCAGCAGCTTGGGGAGCTCTGGAAACACCATATATTTT. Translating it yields CASSLGSSGNTIYF.